Below, 7 T cell receptor beta chains from the same sample are listed, as sequenced in a study of vaccination effects on CD4 cells after COVID-19. Culture lasted over 9 days before CD4+ T cell isolation. Subjects were given two BNT162b2 or mRNA-1273 vaccine doses. Clones were read by immunoSEQ multiplex PCR, and TCRdb kept only the in-frame ones, dropping some. Of fewer than 40,000 clones listed, around 74% are singletons. Their cognate antigens are unknown. Specimen: CD4+ T cells from PBMCs cultured without peptide, collected after COVID-19 vaccination. These receptors were obtained from a human donor who received a COVID-19 vaccine.

In DNA, the CDR3 is TGTGCCAGTAGTACAGGGACAGGACGCTACAATGAGCAGTTCTTC. Residues: CASSTGTGRYNEQFF. The chain employs TRBV19 and TRBJ2-1; 8 nucleotides align to TRBD1. Germline-derived CDR1 and CDR2 are LNHDA and SQIVND (reference sequence). The CDR3 sequence is 15 residues long. With V trimmed by 4 bases and J by 3 bases, 5 bases remained unmatched.

This clone was seen a single time. The chain recombines TRBV6-6 with TRBJ2-2, with TRBD2 matching over 9 bases. CDR1 is MNHNY, CDR2 SVGAGI, per germline (reference sequence). CDR3 size: 16 residues. With 6 bases clipped from V and 4 bases from J, the junction kept 9 bases outside the gene matches. The CDR3: CASRHSAGGPTGELFF. The CDR3 DNA sequence: TGTGCCAGCAGACACTCAGCGGGAGGTCCCACCGGGGAGCTGTTTTTT.

This chain uses TRBV30 with TRBJ2-3, with D tentatively TRBD1 or TRBD2 (6 bases each). CDR1 and CDR2 (germline): GTSNPN, SVGIG (reference sequence). The CDR3 extends over 15 amino acids. V was trimmed by 3 bases and J by 2 bases, leaving 15 bases between them. The CDR3 DNA reads as TGTGCCTGGAGCCCTCTCGGGGGCTCCACAGATACGCAGTATTTT. Amino acid sequence: CAWSPLGGSTDTQYF.

The chain carries TRBV3-1 (or the pseudogene TRBV3-2) and TRBJ1-1; D gene unclear. This CDR3 region has 15 residues. CDR1 is LGHDT, CDR2 YNNKEL, per germline (reference sequence). V was shortened by 1 base and J by 1 base, with 10 bases between the two germline ends. The CDR3 nucleotides are TGTGCCAGCAGCCAAGCGGCAACTAAGAACACTGAAGCTTTCTTT. Its translation: CASSQAATKNTEAFF.

The chain has TRBV11-2 and TRBJ2-3; D tentatively reads TRBD1 or TRBD2 (5 bases each). The CDR3 runs 14 residues. From germline, CDR1 is SGHAT and CDR2 FQNNGV. The ends were cut back, 5 bases at V and 0 bases at J, with 9 bases in the middle. The CDR3 DNA is TGTGCCAGCAGCCCTGGGACCAGCACAGATACGCAGTATTTT. Translated: CASSPGTSTDTQYF. The full variable domain, with the rest looked up from reference TRBV11-2 and TRBJ2-3, is EAGVAQSPRYKIIEKRQSVAFWCNPISGHATLYWYQQILGQGPKLLIQFQNNGVVDDSQLPKDRFSAERLKGVDSTLKIQPAKLEDSAVYLCASSPGTSTDTQYFGPGTRLTVL.

This clone showed up just once. The J gene is TRBJ2-3, the V gene TRBV11-3; the D gene is possibly TRBD2 (7 bases). CDR3 length: 15 amino acids. Germline loops: CDR1 SGHNT, CDR2 YENEEA. Trimming took 5 bases from V and 3 from J, leaving 15 bases between them. For the CDR3, the DNA is TGTGCCAGCAGCCTTGGGGGGGGGCTTACAGATACGCAGTATTTT. Translated: CASSLGGGLTDTQYF.

This chain joins TRBV9 and TRBJ2-5; 12 bases match TRBD2. The germline CDR1 and CDR2 sequences are SGDLS and YYNGEE. J was trimmed by 2 bases and V by 5 bases; bases with no gene match: 4. This CDR3 region has 15 residues. The CDR3 reads CASSPLAGGQETQYF. In DNA form, the CDR3 reads TGTGCCAGCAGTCCCCTAGCGGGGGGGCAAGAGACCCAGTACTTC.